This T cell receptor (beta chain) was captured by sequencing in a study of T cell repertoires in cytomegalovirus infection. In the study overall: CMV infection and matching HLA type were both indicated by public TCR beta signatures. General study findings and limits: Summed frequency of public TCR beta families distinguished CMV carriers with the relevant HLA. Clonotypes of TCR beta that were HLA-C-restricted and CMV-specific dominated the ex vivo response.

This clonotype was counted only a few times. No antigen is known for it. V dropped 1 base and J dropped 6; count of bases not matched to a gene: 6. The CDR3 covers 15 residues. Germline V gene lookup returns CDR1 SGHTA and CDR2 FQGNSA. MiXCR, applied by TCRdb to the reads, yields one record per CDR3 protein. The sample lists 350,000 to 500,000 distinct CDR3 sequences, roughly a third seen once, with around 13% in the top ten. The specimen was PBMCs. The origin of this receptor is a human donor in good health (CMV status not recorded). Some clones in this sample may be carry-over from other donors' samples. The chain combines TRBV7-2 with TRBJ2-3, with 8 bases that match TRBD2. CDR3 sequence: CASSLVGSGGDTQYF. The DNA for the CDR3 is TGTGCCAGCAGCTTAGTAGGTTCGGGGGGGGATACGCAGTATTTT.